These T cell receptor beta chains were read from a single sample in a study of OX40 agonist ivuxolimab in advanced cancers. The data were produced by immunoSEQ multiplex PCR, yet TCRdb's version contains in-frame clones alone and is incomplete. The table has 70,000 to 95,000 clones, around 94% seen once. Material: CD4+ or CD8+ T cells sorted from blood, obtained in a trial of the OX40 agonist ivuxolimab. The receptors derive from an adult with an advanced solid tumor such as melanoma, head and neck, liver or kidney cancer. CDR3s include the opening cysteine and the closing phenylalanine or tryptophan. A D gene is named only where the DNA matches it firmly. A row's size may be missing; if present it is once, few, many or a size class.

V,D,J,size,DNA,CDR3
TRBV27,-,TRBJ2-5,-,TGTGCCAGCAGTTTTTCGTACCAAGAGACCCAGTACTTC,CASSFSYQETQYF
TRBV11-3,TRBD1,TRBJ1-1,once,TGTGCCAGCAGCTTAGACTCAGGGGGGGGCACTGAAGCTTTCTTT,CASSLDSGGGTEAFF
TRBV5-1,-,TRBJ1-2,-,TGCGCCAGCAGCTTGAGTTATGAGAGTGGACTTGGCTACACCTTC,CASSLSYESGLGYTF
TRBV7-9,-,TRBJ2-3,once,TGTGCCAGCAGCTTTGTCCCAGATACGCAGTATTTT,CASSFVPDTQYF
TRBV5-8,-,TRBJ1-2,once,TGTGCCAGCAGCTTGGGGGCCCGGGGGGGCGCTGGCTACACCTTC,CASSLGARGGAGYTF
TRBV6-1,-,TRBJ1-1,once,TGTGCCAGCAGCCAGCCGGGGCCAACTACTCCAGCTTTCTTT,CASSQPGPTTPAFF
TRBV6-4,-,TRBJ2-7,-,TGTGCCAGCAGTGACGGCATGTGGTGGCAGTACTTC,CASSDGMWWQYF
TRBV7-6,-,TRBJ1-1,-,TGTGCCAGCAGCTTACAGCGGGGCCTGAACACTGAAGCTTTCTTT,CASSLQRGLNTEAFF
TRBV6-1,-,TRBJ2-7,-,TGTGCCAGCAGTGTGAGGTCAACCTACGAGCAGTACTTC,CASSVRSTYEQYF
TRBV7-9,TRBD2,TRBJ2-1,-,TGTGCCAGCAGCCCCGCGGGAGGGCGGTACAATGAGCAGTTCTTC,CASSPAGGRYNEQFF
TRBV15,-,TRBJ1-5,-,TGTGCCACCAGCAGCGAGTGGGGGGACAATCAGCCCCAGCATTTT,CATSSEWGDNQPQHF
TRBV27,-,TRBJ2-7,-,TGTGCCAGCAGTTTATTTGGCAGCCTGGGCCACTACGAGCAGTACTTC,CASSLFGSLGHYEQYF
TRBV27,TRBD2,TRBJ2-5,-,TGTGCCAGCAGTTTAGCGGGAGGACCCCAAGAGACCCAGTACTTC,CASSLAGGPQETQYF
TRBV7-9,-,TRBJ2-5,once,TGTGCCAGCAGCTTAGCCGGCAGGGGAGAGACCCAGTACTTC,CASSLAGRGETQYF
TRBV21-1,-,TRBJ2-5,-,TGTGCCAGCAGCAAGGTAGCGGGAGAGGAAGAGACCCAGTACTTC,CASSKVAGEEETQYF
TRBV27,TRBD2,TRBJ2-7,-,TGTGCCAGCAGTCCGACTACTAGCGGGGCCTACGAGCAGTACTTC,CASSPTTSGAYEQYF